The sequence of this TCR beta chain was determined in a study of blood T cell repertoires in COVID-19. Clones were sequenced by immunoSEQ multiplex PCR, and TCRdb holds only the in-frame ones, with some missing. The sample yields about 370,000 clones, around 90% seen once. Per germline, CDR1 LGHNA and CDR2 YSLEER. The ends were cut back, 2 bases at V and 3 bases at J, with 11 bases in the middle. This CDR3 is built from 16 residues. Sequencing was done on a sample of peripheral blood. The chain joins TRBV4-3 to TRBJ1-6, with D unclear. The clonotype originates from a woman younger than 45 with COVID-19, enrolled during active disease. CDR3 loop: CASSQLYGVYNSPLHF. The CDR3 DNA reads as TGCGCCAGCAGCCAACTTTACGGGGTCTATAATTCACCCCTCCACTTT.